The rows below give T cell receptor beta chains drawn from one sample of a study of blood T cell repertoires in COVID-19. Using immunoSEQ multiplex PCR, the repertoire was profiled, and TCRdb retains in-frame clones only, with some absent. Of around 250,000 clones in the sample, 75% to 95% are singletons; the top ten hold around 2.8%. The sequencing sample was made of PBMCs or T cells enriched from blood (not recorded which). The receptor set was obtained from a middle-aged man who had been exposed to COVID-19. Each CDR3 is given without its conserved first and last residue.

j_call v_call cdr3_aa
TRBJ2-7 TRBV9 ASSVAAGGTINEQY
TRBJ1-5 TRBV28 ASRVRSNQPQH
TRBJ1-5 TRBV27 ASSSRGTEEPQH
TRBJ1-2 TRBV19 ASSITSAGGYT
TRBJ2-5 TRBV18 ASSPPDRYQETQY
TRBJ2-7 TRBV4-2 ASTQGQGAAYEQY
TRBJ2-2 TRBV11-3 ASSRSSGSYTGELF
TRBJ1-1 TRBV19 ASSIWLSGRGTEAF
TRBJ2-7 TRBV6-5 ASSYSLPGRDEQY
TRBJ1-1 TRBV28 ASSSPFSVNTEAF
TRBJ1-2 TRBV10-3 AITSDRESYGYT
TRBJ2-1 TRBV11-3 ASSPGGVVAGNNEQF
TRBJ1-1 TRBV4-2 ASSPQGAANTEAF
TRBJ2-7 TRBV10-2 ASILAGAPYEQY
TRBJ1-2 TRBV12-3/TRBV12-4 ASSLDSGYT
TRBJ2-1 TRBV5-1 ASSGTSGNNEQF
TRBJ2-7 TRBV10-3 AISATSGRLNEQY
TRBJ2-7 TRBV24-1 ATSDGGGYEQY
TRBJ2-7 TRBV28 ASSLGDRRSYEQY
TRBJ2-1 TRBV28 ASREGEILNEQF
TRBJ2-2 TRBV9 ASSAPLSRRATGELF
TRBJ2-7 TRBV11-3 ASSLGSSYEQY
TRBJ2-1 TRBV13 ASSLDSYNEQF
TRBJ2-7 TRBV6-5 ASSYSGQGSYEQY
TRBJ1-1 TRBV5-4 ASSLGGRNEAF
TRBJ2-3 TRBV11-2 ASSPSDTQY
TRBJ1-3 TRBV29-1 SVEDRGSGNTIY
TRBJ2-5 TRBV5-4 ASSYDRGTYQETQY
TRBJ1-1 TRBV6-4 ASSPTANTEAF
TRBJ1-1 TRBV6-2/TRBV6-3 ASSYPPFYTGTEAF
TRBJ2-3 TRBV4-3 ASSQTGLASGDTQY
TRBJ2-1 TRBV6-5 ASGGSGTLGNEQF
TRBJ2-7 TRBV7-3 ASSLIGGNYEQY
TRBJ2-1 TRBV7-3 ASSLSSGPANEQF
TRBJ1-4 TRBV28 ASSPGTGKREKLF
TRBJ1-1 TRBV6-5 ASSYTGRRMNTEAF
TRBJ1-1 TRBV4-3 ASSQVFPLGAIEAF
TRBJ2-1 TRBV19 ASSTNRGSYNEQF
TRBJ2-7 TRBV5-4 ASSSGIEQY
TRBJ1-2 TRBV6-5 ASRKAANYGYT
TRBJ2-7 TRBV11-3 ASSSPTDRVPYEQY
TRBJ2-5 TRBV27 ASSFRLGSSETQY
TRBJ1-6 TRBV3-1/TRBV3-2 ASSSLRDRDIVTDSPLH
TRBJ2-1 TRBV28 ASSNGTDYNEQF
TRBJ1-2 TRBV7-9 ASSSIDRGRRGGGYT